This T cell receptor (beta chain) was recorded in a study of graft-versus-host responses after intestinal transplantation. The repertoire was sequenced with immunoSEQ multiplex PCR; TCRdb's copy has only in-frame clones and lacks some. The data contain about 110,000 clones, around 95% of them singletons. As concerns this clone: Its antigen is still unknown.

The sequences come from unstimulated CD8+ T cells sorted from spleen or lymph node cells, collected before intestinal transplant. This clonotype was sampled from a human donor who received an intestinal transplant.

The CDR3 nucleotides read TGTGCCAGCAGCTTAGATTCAGGGATGAACACTGAAGCTTTCTTT. This translates into CASSLDSGMNTEAFF. This chain uses TRBV7-9 with TRBJ1-1; weak D call: TRBD1 (5 bases). Germline CDR1 and CDR2: SEHNR and FQNEAQ (reference sequence). The V gene lost 1 base and the J gene lost 0 bases, with 9 bases spanning the gap. This CDR3 has 15 residues.